The clone carrying this T cell receptor beta chain was counted only a few times. Its cognate antigen is unknown. 13 Jbeta primers and 60 Vbeta primers were used for the PCR. Here immunoSEQ multiplex PCR was the method, and the copy in TCRdb shows in-frame clones only, minus some. The sample yields fewer than 200,000 clones, 75% to 90% seen once. This sample stems from a study of cytomegalovirus exposure and HLA in healthy donors. General study results and limits: Reports showed the classifier diagnosing cytomegalovirus status with high specificity and sensitivity. Later on, an analysis tied some 17,000 TCR beta sequences to HLA alleles at 0.05 false discovery rate. One variant, a missense change in DCLRE1C, was linked in a later analysis to TCR beta V- and J-gene trimming.

The donors were healthy bone marrow donors. CDR1 is MNHEY, CDR2 SVGAGI, per germline. The V end was cut by 3 bases, the J end by 2 bases, with 14 bases between. CDR3 length: 15 residues. The V call is TRBV6-5, the J call TRBJ2-7, with no clear D. This receptor was identified in a man in his forties or fifties in good health and CMV-seronegative. Sequenced material: PBMCs. In DNA form, the CDR3 reads TGTGCCAGCAGTTATATGGCTGTAACTACCTACGAGCAGTACTTC. It is translated as CASSYMAVTTYEQYF.